Below are 32 T cell receptor beta chains sequenced from a single sample in a study of memory CD4+ T cells and cytomegalovirus serostatus. Single viable CD3+CD4+CD8-CD45RO+ cells were sorted as the memory CD4+ T cells. Assay used: immunoSEQ multiplex PCR; TCRdb lists only in-frame clones, some missing. The sample lists around 41,000 clones, 75% to 85% occurring once. The sample taken for sequencing was memory CD4+ T cells from blood. The receptor set was obtained from an adult in good health and CMV-seronegative.

V gene TRBV28 combines with J gene TRBJ1-5; 10 nucleotides line up with TRBD1. Germline CDR1 and CDR2: MDHEN and SYDVKM. V lost 6 bases, J lost 4 bases, and 6 bases stayed unmatched. CDR3 length: 15 residues. DNA for the CDR3: TGTGCCAGCAGCCAACCGGGACAGGGGAATCAGCCCCAGCATTTT. Protein: CASSQPGQGNQPQHF.

The chain has TRBV27 and TRBJ2-3; 11 nucleotides line up with TRBD1. The CDR3 sequence is 17 residues long. Germline V gives CDR1 MNHEY, CDR2 SMNVEV (reference sequence). The junction had 10 bases not matched to a gene; V was cut back by 5 bases and J by 3 bases. CDR3: CASSRTAGQGATDTQYF. The DNA of the CDR3 is TGTGCCAGCAGTCGTACAGCTGGACAGGGGGCGACAGATACGCAGTATTTT.

V and J are TRBV4-3 and TRBJ2-7; perhaps TRBD1 as D (6 bases). V lost 2 bases to trimming and J lost 0 bases, with 17 bases between them. Germline V gene data show CDR1 as LGHNA and CDR2 as YSLEER. The CDR3 sequence is 17 residues long. The CDR3 region is CASSQLASTGISYEQYF. The CDR3, as DNA: TGCGCCAGCAGCCAACTAGCATCCACAGGGATCTCCTACGAGCAGTACTTC.

This clone was counted a few times. This sequence joins TRBV6-6 and TRBJ2-1; no clear D. Germline CDR1 reads MNHNY; CDR2 reads SVGAGI (reference sequence). This CDR3 is 12 amino acids long. V lost 7 bases to trimming and J lost 7 bases, with 11 bases between them. CDR3 sequence: CASTYLANEQFF. The CDR3, as DNA: TGTGCCAGCACCTACCTCGCGAATGAGCAGTTCTTC.

The gene calls are TRBV7-2 and TRBJ1-5; possibly TRBD1 for D (6 bases). This CDR3 spans 19 amino acids. Germline V CDR1 and CDR2: SGHTA, FQGNSA. Trimming removed 1 base at V and 0 bases at J, with 19 bases between. In nucleotides, the CDR3 is TGTGCCAGCAGCTTAGGGGGAGGGGGTCGAATTTATAGCAATCAGCCCCAGCATTTT. Its protein product is CASSLGGGGRIYSNQPQHF.

This chain uses TRBV6-5 with TRBJ1-1; unclear D gene. CDR3 size: 15 residues. CDR1 and CDR2 (germline): MNHEY, SVGAGI. Trimming removed 0 bases at V and 0 bases at J, with 8 bases between. The CDR3, as DNA: TGTGCCAGCAGTTACTCGAATATGGTGAACACTGAAGCTTTCTTT. Encoded protein: CASSYSNMVNTEAFF.

The chain uses TRBV19 and TRBJ2-5; the D gene could be TRBD1 or TRBD2 (5 bases each). Germline V CDR1 and CDR2: LNHDA, SQIVND (reference sequence). This CDR3 has 14 amino acids. V dropped 4 bases and J dropped 1 base, with 10 bases sitting between them. Here the CDR3 DNA reads TGTGCCAGTAGTAGGGGGAAAACCCAAGAGACCCAGTACTTC. This gives the protein CASSRGKTQETQYF.

The chain joins TRBV7-9 to TRBJ2-5, with D maybe TRBD1 (6 bases). The germline gives CDR1 SEHNR, CDR2 FQNEAQ (reference sequence). The CDR3 has 15 residues. Trimming removed 1 base from V and 5 bases from J, with 14 bases in between. The CDR3 is CASSLVGAPGETQYF. The CDR3 DNA sequence: TGTGCCAGCAGCTTAGTGGGGGCCCCGGGGGAGACCCAGTACTTC.

This rearrangement joins TRBV28 to TRBJ2-7; 13 positions match TRBD2. CDR3 length: 14 residues. Per germline, CDR1 MDHEN and CDR2 SYDVKM. The V and J ends lost 7 bases and 2 bases, in that order; junction bases with no gene match: 2. CDR3 sequence reads: CASTGLAGPYEQYF. CDR3 nucleotide sequence: TGTGCCAGCACGGGACTAGCGGGACCCTACGAGCAGTACTTC.

This clone has more than one count but fewer than ten. The V and J genes are TRBV2 and TRBJ2-3; D not certain. From germline, CDR1 is SNHLY and CDR2 FYNNEI. Trimming took 6 bases from V and 2 from J, leaving 3 bases between them. The CDR3 has 11 amino acids. CDR3 in DNA: TGTGCCAGCAGCTACACAGATACGCAGTATTTT. Translation: CASSYTDTQYF. Full variable domain (remainder filled in from reference TRBV2 and TRBJ2-3): EPEVTQTPSHQVTQMGQEVILRCVPISNHLYFYWYRQILGQKVEFLVSFYNNEISEKSEIFDDQFSVERPDGSNFTLKIRSTKLEDSAMYFCASSYTDTQYFGPGTRLTVL.

This clone is judged medium-sized. The chain uses TRBV30 and TRBJ2-7; D uncertain. The CDR3 consists of 11 residues. V was pared by 2 bases and J by 3 bases, with 5 bases between. Germline CDR1 and CDR2: GTSNPN and SVGIG (reference sequence). Written as DNA, the CDR3 is TGTGCCTGGAGTCGACACTACGAGCAGTACTTC. Its translation is CAWSRHYEQYF.

A few counts support this clone. The chain uses TRBV6-1 and TRBJ1-2; the match to TRBD1 covers 7 bases. Germline values: CDR1 MNHNS, CDR2 SASEGT. This CDR3 contains 15 residues. The V segment lost 4 bases and the J segment 0 bases; nucleotides outside the gene matches: 5. CDR3 DNA: TGTGCCAGCAGTGTCCGGGACAGTTCTAACTATGGCTACACCTTC. Translation: CASSVRDSSNYGYTF.

The chain links TRBV28 to TRBJ2-7; D is ambiguous. The CDR3 spans 13 residues. V was cut by 2 bases and J by 0 bases, with 5 bases left in between. CDR1 and CDR2 (germline): MDHEN, SYDVKM. The CDR3 sequence is CASSLGGSYEQYF. The CDR3 DNA reads as TGTGCCAGCAGTTTAGGCGGCTCCTACGAGCAGTACTTC.

The rearrangement links TRBV28 to TRBJ2-2; no reliable D call. V lost 6 bases to trimming and J lost 4 bases, with 9 bases between them. Germline assignment: CDR1 MDHEN and CDR2 SYDVKM. The CDR3 covers 13 residues. CDR3 residues: CASSYHSTGELFF. The CDR3 coding sequence is TGTGCCAGCAGCTACCATTCCACCGGGGAGCTGTTTTTT.

The chain uses TRBV19 and TRBJ2-1; TRBD2 might be the D (5 bases). The CDR3 totals 16 residues. Germline CDR1 and CDR2: LNHDA and SQIVND (reference sequence). The V and J ends lost 4 bases and 8 bases respectively, with 21 bases between them. CDR3 protein: CASSTPWRKSSHEQFF. The CDR3 region has the DNA TGTGCCAGTAGTACACCCTGGAGGAAGTCTTCCCATGAGCAGTTCTTC. Together with reference TRBV19 and TRBJ2-1, the CDR3 gives the full variable domain: DGGITQSPKYLFRKEGQNVTLSCEQNLNHDAMYWYRQDPGQGLRLIYYSQIVNDFQKGDIAEGYSVSREKKESFPLTVTSAQKNPTAFYLCASSTPWRKSSHEQFFGPGTRLTVL.

V and J are TRBV11-2 and TRBJ2-7; D remains unclear. Looked up from germline, CDR1 is SGHAT and CDR2 is FQNNGV. The CDR3 loop spans 13 amino acids. V was cut by 8 bases and J by 3 bases, with 14 bases left in between. Here the CDR3 reads CASGASWIYEQYF. CDR3 in DNA: TGTGCCAGCGGAGCTAGTTGGATCTACGAGCAGTACTTC.

The rearrangement joins TRBV5-1 to TRBJ2-6; 7 positions agree with TRBD1. With V trimmed by 0 bases and J by 2 bases, 5 bases remained unmatched. This CDR3 has 17 amino acids. Germline CDR1 is SGHRS and CDR2 is YFSETQ. CDR3 in amino acids: CASSLAGRGTGANVLTF. CDR3 bases: TGCGCCAGCAGCTTGGCCGGCAGGGGGACTGGGGCCAACGTCCTGACTTTC.

The genes are TRBV4-3 and TRBJ2-3, with 7 bases lining up with TRBD2. Germline loops: CDR1 LGHNA, CDR2 YSLEER. V shed 0 bases and J 3 bases; nucleotides not matched to a gene: 9. The CDR3 has 17 amino acids. The CDR3 loop is CASSQDRPGAGTDTQYF. The CDR3 coding sequence is TGCGCCAGCAGCCAAGATCGCCCGGGAGCGGGAACAGATACGCAGTATTTT.

The CDR3 region has the DNA TGTGCCAGCAGCCCCCAGGCGGTCACTGAAGCTTTCTTT. Translated: CASSPQAVTEAFF. The rearrangement uses TRBV6-5 and TRBJ1-1; D gene uncertain. Germline V gene sequence: CDR1 MNHEY, CDR2 SVGAGI. Deletions cut 6 bases from V and 4 bases from J, with 12 bases between. The length of the CDR3 is 13 residues.

The genes are TRBV27 and TRBJ1-1, with D possibly matching TRBD1 (5 bases). The CDR3 has 13 amino acids. Looked up from germline, CDR1 is MNHEY and CDR2 is SMNVEV (reference sequence). Trimming took off 6 bases at V and 0 bases at J, with 8 bases between the two ends. In nucleotides, the CDR3 is TGTGCCAGCAGACCAGGGATGAACACTGAAGCTTTCTTT. The encoded protein is CASRPGMNTEAFF.

On this clone itself: Within the sample, other DNA sequences also encode this same CDR3. The chain combines TRBV27 with TRBJ2-3; D not resolved. V was cut by 2 bases and J by 0 bases, with 9 bases left in between. This CDR3 is built from 15 residues. Germline-derived CDR1 and CDR2 are MNHEY and SMNVEV (reference sequence). DNA of the CDR3: TGTGCCAGCAGTTTACAGGACCCGAGCACAGATACGCAGTATTTT. As protein: CASSLQDPSTDTQYF.

The genes are TRBV18 and TRBJ2-1; 7 bases map to TRBD1. V trimming: 0 bases; J trimming: 7 bases; junction bases outside the gene matches: 3. In germline, CDR1 is KGHSH, CDR2 LQKENI. This CDR3 is 14 amino acids long. CDR3 sequence reads: CASSPPTGSNEQFF. The CDR3 DNA reads TGTGCCAGCTCACCACCGACAGGGAGTAATGAGCAGTTCTTC.

The chain is built from TRBV25-1 and TRBJ2-3; 10 bases map to TRBD1. The CDR3 consists of 15 residues. Trimming at V came to 4 bases and at J to 4 bases, leaving 5 bases not matched to a gene. The germline gives CDR1 MGHDK, CDR2 SYGVNS. This CDR3 reads CASSGQGARADTQYF. CDR3 sequence (DNA): TGTGCCAGCAGTGGACAGGGGGCTCGGGCAGATACGCAGTATTTT. Together with reference TRBV25-1 and TRBJ2-3, the CDR3 gives the full variable domain: EADIYQTPRYLVIGTGKKITLECSQTMGHDKMYWYQQDPGMELHLIHYSYGVNSTEKGDLSSESTVSRIRTEHFPLTLESARPSHTSQYLCASSGQGARADTQYFGPGTRLTVL.

The CDR3 region is CAISDGGRADTQYF. In DNA form, the CDR3 reads TGTGCCATCAGTGATGGCGGGAGAGCAGATACGCAGTATTTT. This chain joins TRBV10-3 and TRBJ2-3, with 7 bases aligning to TRBD2. This CDR3 spans 14 amino acids. With V trimmed by 3 bases and J by 4 bases, 4 bases remained unmatched. Germline values: CDR1 ENHRY, CDR2 SYGVKD.

The chain combines TRBV25-1 with TRBJ2-3; D possibly matches TRBD1 or TRBD2 (6 bases each). This CDR3 is 16 amino acids long. V gave up 5 bases and J gave up 2 bases, with 17 bases separating them. CDR1 and CDR2 (germline): MGHDK, SYGVNS. CDR3 coding DNA: TGTGCCAGCAGTAGCCGGGGGCGGGTTTCCACAGATACGCAGTATTTT. Protein product: CASSSRGRVSTDTQYF.

The chain links TRBV9 to TRBJ2-3, with D perhaps TRBD1 (5 bases). V shed 2 bases and J shed 2 bases, with 9 bases lying between them. The CDR3 contains 14 residues. CDR1 and CDR2 (germline): SGDLS, YYNGEE. In DNA form, the CDR3 reads TGTGCCAGCAGCGTCCAGGGTTCCACAGATACGCAGTATTTT. Residues: CASSVQGSTDTQYF.

The chain has TRBV7-2 and TRBJ2-5; 7 bases align to TRBD2. CDR3 length: 16 residues. The trim removed 5 bases at V and 7 bases at J, leaving 16 bases unmatched. The germline V gene encodes CDR1 SGHTA and CDR2 FQGNSA. DNA for the CDR3: TGTGCCAGCAGCAATACCGGACCCGGGCCTAGCGGGACCCAGTACTTC. Its translation is CASSNTGPGPSGTQYF.

The count of this clone is one. The chain employs TRBV11-3 and TRBJ2-2; D is ambiguous. The CDR3 runs to 16 residues. Trimming cost V 5 bases and J 4 bases, with 17 bases left between them. Germline CDR1 and CDR2: SGHNT and YENEEA. CDR3 coding DNA: TGTGCCAGCAGCGCGAGTCCCCCCATGGGCACCGGGGAGCTGTTTTTT. Translation: CASSASPPMGTGELFF.

The chain carries TRBV27 and TRBJ2-3, with 9 nucleotides matching TRBD2. The CDR3 sequence is 14 residues long. Trimming at V came to 7 bases and at J to 9 bases, leaving 11 bases not matched to a gene. Germline CDR1 is MNHEY and CDR2 is SMNVEV (reference sequence). As DNA, the CDR3 is TGTGCCAGCAAACCTGGGAGCGGGAGGATGACGCAGTATTTT. Translation gives CASKPGSGRMTQYF.

The chain links TRBV25-1 to TRBJ2-1; TRBD1 matches 9 bases. Germline-derived CDR1 and CDR2 are MGHDK and SYGVNS. V lost 7 bases, J lost 9 bases, and 10 bases stayed unmatched. CDR3 length equals 14 residues. CDR3 DNA sequence: TGTGCCAGCATTCCGGGACAGGGCGGGAGTGAGCAGTTCTTC. As protein: CASIPGQGGSEQFF.

This clone was seen only once. The chain joins TRBV10-3 to TRBJ2-1; the match to TRBD2 covers 12 bases. The CDR3 is 14 amino acids. J gave up 10 bases and V 8 bases, and 9 bases lay outside the gene matches. Per the germline V gene, CDR1 is ENHRY and CDR2 is SYGVKD. The CDR3 here is CAIYSPGTSGEQFF. CDR3 DNA: TGTGCCATCTACTCACCCGGGACTAGCGGGGAGCAGTTCTTC.

This clone qualifies as medium-sized (0.01 to 0.1%). The J gene is TRBJ1-2, the V gene TRBV7-2; possible D gene TRBD1, 6 bases. This CDR3 has 14 amino acids. The germline V and J ends were trimmed by 5 bases and 4 bases, with 14 bases remaining between them. Germline assignment: CDR1 SGHTA and CDR2 FQGNSA. CDR3 residues: CASSLLGATYGYTF. DNA for the CDR3: TGTGCCAGCAGCCTGCTGGGGGCCACCTATGGCTACACCTTC. Using reference TRBV7-2 and TRBJ1-2 for the parts outside the CDR3, the full variable domain is GAGVSQSPSNKVTEKGKDVELRCDPISGHTALYWYRQSLGQGLEFLIYFQGNSAPDKSGLPSDRFSAERTGGSVSTLTIQRTQQEDSAVYLCASSLLGATYGYTFGSGTRLTVV.